These 25 T cell receptor beta chains were all obtained from the same sample, sequenced in a study of blood T cells in healthy people across ages. A second PCR of roughly 7 to 11 cycles used a sample-barcoded 5' primer and a J-beta primer mix. TCRdb itself ran the 5' RACE reads through MiXCR, one entry per CDR3 protein. The sample shows hundreds of thousands of distinct CDR3 sequences, 58% of them seen only once. Sequenced material: blood. These receptors originate from a man aged 25 to 45 in good health.

This clonotype has just a few counts. V usage is TRBV27 and J usage is TRBJ2-5; 9 bases are shared with TRBD1. This CDR3 region has 15 residues. J lost 5 bases, V lost 6 bases, and 10 bases had no gene match. Germline V lookup: CDR1 MNHEY, CDR2 SMNVEV (reference sequence). For the CDR3, the DNA is TGTGCCAGCAGACGTACCGGGACAGGGATTGAGACCCAGTACTTC. Protein sequence: CASRRTGTGIETQYF.

This clonotype was seen many times. The genes are TRBV12-3 or TRBV12-4 and TRBJ2-1, with unresolved D. V lost 0 bases to trimming and J lost 7 bases, with 10 bases between them. The CDR3 consists of 14 residues. The CDR3, as DNA: TGTGCCAGCAGTTTAGCGCCGGCCACGAATGAGCAGTTCTTC. Translating gives CASSLAPATNEQFF.

This clonotype was seen a single time. The rearrangement joins TRBV21-1 to TRBJ2-4; TRBD1 is taken as the D call from the table, unchecked against the DNA. TRBV21-1 is termed a pseudogene. The CDR3 is 14 amino acids. This CDR3 is CASSKGQGENIQYF. In DNA form, the CDR3 reads TGTGCCAGCAGCAAGGGACAGGGGGAAAACATTCAGTACTTC.

The chain has TRBV5-4 and TRBJ2-1; D remains unclear. This CDR3 is built from 13 residues. Germline V gene lookup returns CDR1 SGHNT and CDR2 YYREEE (reference sequence). The V end lost 4 bases, the J end lost 8 bases, and 13 bases lay between the germline ends. For the CDR3, the DNA is TGTGCCAGCAGCGCCCAGGACGTTGATGAGCAGTTCTTC. Encoded protein: CASSAQDVDEQFF. The full variable domain, with the rest looked up from reference TRBV5-4 and TRBJ2-1, is ETGVTQSPTHLIKTRGQQVTLRCSSQSGHNTVSWYQQALGQGPQFIFQYYREEENGRGNFPPRFSGLQFPNYSSELNVNALELDDSALYLCASSAQDVDEQFFGPGTRLTVL.

J is TRBJ2-7 and V is TRBV20-1, with a weak D call TRBD2 (5 bases). Germline V gives CDR1 DFQATT, CDR2 SNEGSKA (reference sequence). V was pared by 4 bases and J by 7 bases, with 14 bases between. The CDR3 extends over 12 amino acids. In nucleotides, the CDR3 is TGCAGTGCTAAGCGGTTTAACAATGAGCAGTACTTC. It specifies CSAKRFNNEQYF.

The genes are TRBV13 and TRBJ2-3, with TRBD2 matching over 11 bases. Germline V lookup: CDR1 PRHDT, CDR2 FYEKMQ (reference sequence). The CDR3 contains 17 residues. V lost 0 bases and J lost 5; bases outside the gene matches: 7. The CDR3 sequence is CASSLGTSGAAEDTQYF. The CDR3 region has the DNA TGTGCCAGCAGCTTAGGGACTAGCGGGGCTGCGGAAGATACGCAGTATTTT.

The chain has TRBV5-6 and TRBJ2-7, with a weak D call TRBD1 (6 bases). Germline V lookup: CDR1 SGHDT, CDR2 YYEEEE. V was clipped by 4 bases and J by 3 bases, with 8 bases between them. CDR3 length: 12 residues. The CDR3 spells CASSGTIYEQYF. The CDR3 DNA reads TGTGCCAGCAGCGGGACAATCTACGAGCAGTACTTC.

This chain uses TRBV11-1 with TRBJ2-1; TRBD2 agrees at 14 bases. The junction had 7 bases not matched to a gene; V was cut back by 5 bases and J by 7 bases. The V gene's germline CDR1 is SGHAT and CDR2 FQDESV (reference sequence). This CDR3 spans 16 amino acids. CDR3 amino acids: CASSRLAGGPANEQFF. CDR3 bases: TGTGCCAGCAGCCGACTAGCGGGAGGGCCGGCAAATGAGCAGTTCTTC.

This clonotype was seen repeatedly, ten times or more. J is TRBJ2-1 and V is TRBV12-3 or TRBV12-4; D is unclear. The V end was cut by 6 bases, the J end by 9 bases, with 9 bases between. The CDR3 extends over 11 amino acids. This CDR3 reads CASSLVGEQFF. In DNA form, the CDR3 reads TGTGCCAGCAGCTTGGTAGGTGAGCAGTTCTTC.

The genes are TRBV6-1 and TRBJ2-1; possibly TRBD2 for D (5 bases). This CDR3 region has 16 residues. Germline V gives CDR1 MNHNS, CDR2 SASEGT. V lost 6 bases and J lost 8, with 23 bases in between. The CDR3 is CASSLAVAGNRDEQFF. CDR3 DNA sequence: TGTGCCAGCAGCCTGGCTGTAGCCGGGAATAGGGATGAGCAGTTCTTC.

In this sample, this clonotype turned up a few times. The V call is TRBV19, the J call TRBJ2-4; 8 bases align to TRBD2. With the DNA end fitting TRBJ2-7 better, the J assignment may be wrong. CDR3 size: 11 residues. CDR1 LNHDA and CDR2 SQIVND come from the germline V gene (reference sequence). The CDR3 region is CATTSGYEQYF. The CDR3 nucleotides are TGTGCCACTACTAGCGGCTACGAGCAGTACTTC.

V gene TRBV28 combines with J gene TRBJ2-4, with TRBD2 as a possible D gene (7 bases). The DNA end is more similar to TRBJ2-7, so the J call may be wrong. In germline, CDR1 is MDHEN, CDR2 SYDVKM. The CDR3 extends over 13 amino acids. The CDR3 reads CASQPGGLYEQYF. The CDR3 DNA is TGTGCCAGTCAACCGGGGGGCCTCTACGAGCAGTACTTC.

The V gene is TRBV28, the J gene TRBJ2-1; D is perhaps TRBD1 (6 bases). The V end lost 10 bases, the J end lost 0 bases, and 13 bases lay between the germline ends. CDR1 and CDR2 from the germline V gene are MDHEN and SYDVKM. This CDR3 spans 14 amino acids. The CDR3 here is CANRVPSSYNEQFF. CDR3 bases: TGTGCCAACAGGGTACCGAGCTCCTACAATGAGCAGTTCTTC.

V usage is TRBV7-9 and J usage is TRBJ1-2; D is unresolved. The CDR3 has 13 residues. Trimming shortened V by 7 bases and J by 4 bases, and 13 bases separated the two germline ends. Germline assignment: CDR1 SEHNR and CDR2 FQNEAQ (reference sequence). CDR3 protein: CASTRGAIYGYTF. As DNA, the CDR3 is TGTGCCAGCACCCGGGGAGCTATCTATGGCTACACCTTC. Full variable domain (missing parts from reference TRBV7-9 and TRBJ1-2): DTGVSQNPRHKITKRGQNVTFRCDPISEHNRLYWYRQTLGQGPEFLTYFQNEAQLEKSRLLSDRFSAERPKGSFSTLEIQRTEQGDSAMYLCASTRGAIYGYTFGSGTRLTVV.

This clonotype has at least ten counts. This sequence joins TRBV7-9 and TRBJ1-4, with D tentatively TRBD1 (6 bases). There are 15 residues in the CDR3. The germline CDR1 and CDR2 sequences are SEHNR and FQNEAQ (reference sequence). Trimming left V 5 bases short and J 0 bases short, with 10 bases between. The CDR3 bases are TGTGCCAGCAGCCACTGGACAGCAACTAATGAAAAACTGTTTTTT. Amino acid sequence: CASSHWTATNEKLFF.

This chain links TRBV27 with TRBJ2-5, with D perhaps matching TRBD1 (6 bases). The J call may be mistaken, given a closer DNA end match to TRBJ2-7. The CDR3 has 13 amino acids. CDR1 and CDR2 (germline): MNHEY, SMNVEV (reference sequence). The CDR3 loop reads CASSFLRQAEQYF. As DNA, the CDR3 is TGTGCCAGCAGTTTCCTCCGACAGGCCGAGCAGTACTTC.

The gene calls are TRBV4-3 and TRBJ2-7; 7 bases line up with TRBD1. Germline V CDR1 and CDR2: LGHNA, YSLEER. The CDR3 spans 14 residues. Trimming removed 3 bases from V and 7 bases from J; junction bases left unmatched: 9. The CDR3 DNA reads TGCGCCAGCAGCCACCTAGAAGCAGGGGGTGAGCAGTACTTC. As protein: CASSHLEAGGEQYF.

With regard to this clonotype: With a much larger clone just one base away, this may be a read error. V gene TRBV20-1 combines with J gene TRBJ2-7; D call uncertain. CDR3 length equals 13 residues. Germline-derived CDR1 and CDR2 are DFQATT and SNEGSKA (reference sequence). CDR3 protein: CSASDEMTYKQYF. The CDR3 nucleotides are TGCAGTGCTAGTGATGAGATGACCTACAAGCAGTACTTC.

The chain recombines TRBV7-2 with TRBJ2-5, with D perhaps being TRBD1 or TRBD2 (7 bases each). Per the germline V gene, CDR1 is SGHTA and CDR2 is FQGNSA. CDR3 length equals 16 residues. Trimming took off 1 base at V and 11 bases at J, with 23 bases between the two ends. CDR3 amino acids: CASSLGEGAFGYEQYF. DNA of the CDR3: TGTGCCAGCAGCTTAGGGGAGGGGGCATTCGGCTATGAGCAGTACTTC.

The chain carries TRBV5-6 and TRBJ1-2; D may be TRBD1 (5 bases). CDR1 and CDR2 from the germline V gene are SGHDT and YYEEEE. V was trimmed by 4 bases and J by 2 bases, leaving 15 bases between them. The CDR3 has 15 residues. CDR3 region: CASSPSRGSNYGYTF. The CDR3 bases are TGTGCCAGCAGCCCGAGCCGGGGCAGCAACTATGGCTACACCTTC.

The V gene is TRBV5-4, the J gene TRBJ2-1, with D maybe TRBD2 (6 bases). The CDR3 contains 15 residues. Trimming cost V 2 bases and J 0 bases, with 9 bases left between them. Germline V CDR1 and CDR2: SGHNT, YYREEE (reference sequence). CDR3 in amino acids: CASSLGTFSYNEQFF. As DNA, the CDR3 is TGTGCCAGCAGCTTAGGGACTTTCTCCTACAATGAGCAGTTCTTC. The variable domain in full, with the rest retrieved from reference TRBV5-4 and TRBJ2-1, is ETGVTQSPTHLIKTRGQQVTLRCSSQSGHNTVSWYQQALGQGPQFIFQYYREEENGRGNFPPRFSGLQFPNYSSELNVNALELDDSALYLCASSLGTFSYNEQFFGPGTRLTVL.

The J gene is TRBJ1-5, the V gene TRBV2; no clear D gene. Germline V gene sequence: CDR1 SNHLY, CDR2 FYNNEI. V lost 4 bases, J lost 1 base, and 8 bases lay in between. The CDR3 is 14 residues long. As DNA, the CDR3 is TGTGCCAGCAGTGCTAGGAGGAGCAATCAGCCCCAGCATTTT. Residues: CASSARRSNQPQHF.

The chain recombines TRBV5-1 with TRBJ1-2; no clear D. This CDR3 region has 17 residues. The V gene's germline CDR1 is SGHRS and CDR2 YFSETQ. V dropped 5 bases and J dropped 3 bases, with 23 bases sitting between them. CDR3 DNA: TGCGCCAGCAGAGAAGCGGTCTACGGCAGACTTGACTATGGCTACACCTTC. Its protein product is CASREAVYGRLDYGYTF.

The chain uses TRBV6-6 and TRBJ2-7, with no clear D. The CDR3 is 13 amino acids. Germline V gene lookup returns CDR1 MNHNY and CDR2 SVGAGI (reference sequence). Deletions cut 7 bases from V and 7 bases from J, with 17 bases between. The CDR3 protein is CASTRVPHNEQYF. CDR3 DNA: TGTGCCAGCACCCGGGTCCCCCACAATGAGCAGTACTTC.

The chain is built from TRBV7-9 and TRBJ2-3; 8 bases agree with TRBD2. Per the germline V gene, CDR1 is SEHNR and CDR2 is FQNEAQ (reference sequence). The CDR3 length is 12 residues. V trimming: 5 bases; J trimming: 11 bases; junction bases outside the gene matches: 6. CDR3 nucleotide sequence: TGTGCCAGCAGCCTGGGGACTAGTGTGCAGTATTTT. Its protein is CASSLGTSVQYF.